The clone carrying this T cell receptor beta chain has ten or more counts. What it binds is unknown. Whole blood was used without fractionation, so all unsorted peripheral T cells were included. This sample stems from a study of HIV-infected patients and healthy controls. Whole-study results and caveats: Healthy controls shared more CDR3 sequences between individuals than HIV-infected patients did.

Reverse transcription used 450 to 650 ng RNA and constant-region primers for alpha and beta. Using multiplexing indices, alpha and beta chain libraries were generated apart by chain-specific third strand synthesis. Each cDNA molecule was barcoded, and a single primer pair amplified each chain. The library got P5 and P7 elements plus a second index, then a roughly 22-cycle PCR. Each CDR3 protein is one row after TCRdb ran MiXCR on the 5' RACE reads. The data show some 10,000 distinct CDR3 sequences, with 7% to 9% seen just once and less than 6% held by the top ten. The CDR3 is 14 amino acids. V was clipped by 3 bases and J by 4 bases; unmatched bases: 5.

The chain uses TRBV12-3 or TRBV12-4 and TRBJ2-7; 8 bases agree with TRBD1. This clonotype originated in an adult in good health. Specimen: blood. The CDR3: CASSFGTGLYEQYF. The DNA of the CDR3 is TGTGCCAGCAGTTTCGGGACAGGACTTTACGAGCAGTACTTC.